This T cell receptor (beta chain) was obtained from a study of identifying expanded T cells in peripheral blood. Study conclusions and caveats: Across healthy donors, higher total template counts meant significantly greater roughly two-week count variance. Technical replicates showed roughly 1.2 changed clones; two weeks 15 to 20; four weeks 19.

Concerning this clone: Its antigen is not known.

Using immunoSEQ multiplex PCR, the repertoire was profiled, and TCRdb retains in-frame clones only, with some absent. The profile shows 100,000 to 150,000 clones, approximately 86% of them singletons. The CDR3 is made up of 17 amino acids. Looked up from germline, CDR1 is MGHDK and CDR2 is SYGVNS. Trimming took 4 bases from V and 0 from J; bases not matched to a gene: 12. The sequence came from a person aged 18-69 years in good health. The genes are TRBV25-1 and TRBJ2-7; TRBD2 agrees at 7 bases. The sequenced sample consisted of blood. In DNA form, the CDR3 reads TGTGCCAGCAGTGCGACAGCGGGAAGGAGTAACTCCTACGAGCAGTACTTC. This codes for CASSATAGRSNSYEQYF.